These T cell receptor beta chains were read from a single sample in a study of lymphopenia after photon versus proton radiotherapy. The data were produced by immunoSEQ multiplex PCR, yet TCRdb's version contains in-frame clones alone and is incomplete. The table includes approximately 53,000 clones, around 90% detected once. The sample was peripheral blood, taken from a patient treated with photon-based radiotherapy. The origin of the receptors is a woman aged 40 to 50 with cholangiocarcinoma. Both conserved end residues are part of each CDR3. A D gene is named only where the DNA matches it firmly. Size is stated for part of the rows, as once, few or many counts, or as a class when the clone is expanded.

abundance	j_gene	v_gene	d_gene	CDR3nt	CDR3aa
NA	TRBJ1-2	TRBV4-1	NA	TGCGCCAGCAGCCAAGATCAGGGTAGCGGCCCGAACTATGGCTACACCTTC	CASSQDQGSGPNYGYTF
NA	TRBJ1-2	TRBV18	NA	TGTGCCAGCTCACCATCTTCAGGAGATCGAAGCTATGGCTACACCTTC	CASSPSSGDRSYGYTF
few	TRBJ1-1	TRBV18	NA	TGTGCCAGCTCACCCTATGAAACTAACACTGAAGCTTTCTTT	CASSPYETNTEAFF
NA	TRBJ2-7	TRBV28	TRBD1	TGTGCCAGCAGTTCTCAGGGGGACCCATCCTACGAGCAGTACTTC	CASSSQGDPSYEQYF
NA	TRBJ1-2	TRBV5-4	NA	TGTGCCAGCAGTCCGCTCTGGGTTGAGGGCTACACCTTC	CASSPLWVEGYTF
NA	TRBJ2-2	TRBV6-1	NA	TGTGCCAGCAGTACGGTCACCGGGGAGCTGTTTTTT	CASSTVTGELFF
few	TRBJ1-3	TRBV4-1	NA	TGCGCCAGCAGCCATCGCGACGGGAGCTCTGGAAACACCATATATTTT	CASSHRDGSSGNTIYF
NA	TRBJ1-1	TRBV30	NA	TGTGCCTGGAGTGTAGGGGGGGAGGAAGCTTTCTTT	CAWSVGGEEAFF
NA	TRBJ1-2	TRBV7-2	TRBD1	TGTGCCAGCAGCTTACCCGACAGGGGGCAAACCTTC	CASSLPDRGQTF
once	TRBJ2-7	TRBV11-2	TRBD1	TGTGCCAGCAGCTTATGGGGGACAGGGCCTCCCTACGAGCAGTACTTC	CASSLWGTGPPYEQYF
NA	TRBJ1-2	TRBV30	NA	TGTGCCTGGAACCTCGTCGGAACTGTCCGCTATGGCTACACCTTC	CAWNLVGTVRYGYTF
NA	TRBJ1-2	TRBV7-9	TRBD1	TGTGCCAGCAGCTTAGTGGGACAGGGTTTGGCTGGCTACACCTTC	CASSLVGQGLAGYTF
NA	TRBJ1-1	TRBV7-9	NA	TGTGCCAGCAGCTTAGATGGACAGCTAAACACTGAAGCTTTCTTT	CASSLDGQLNTEAFF
NA	TRBJ2-5	TRBV5-1	TRBD1	TGCGCCAGCAGCTCATACGGACAGGAACAAGAGACCCAGTACTTC	CASSSYGQEQETQYF
NA	TRBJ2-1	TRBV11-1	NA	TGTGCCAGCAGCCGGGACCAGAGCTCCTACAATGAGCAGTTCTTC	CASSRDQSSYNEQFF
NA	TRBJ2-7	TRBV4-2	TRBD2	TGTGCCAGCAGCGATGGTGAGCGGGAGTCCTACGAGCAGTACTTC	CASSDGERESYEQYF
NA	TRBJ1-4	TRBV5-1	NA	TGCGCCAGCAGCTTGGAGGGGAGGAGACTGTTTTTT	CASSLEGRRLFF
NA	TRBJ1-2	TRBV21-1	NA	TGTGCCAGCAGCAAAGGGAAGAGGGGATTGGACTATGGCTACACCTTC	CASSKGKRGLDYGYTF
NA	TRBJ1-1	TRBV12-5	NA	TGTGCTAGTGGTTTGGTACAGCGGGGAGTGAGTCCTATGAACACTGAAGCTTTCTTT	CASGLVQRGVSPMNTEAFF
NA	TRBJ2-1	TRBV5-1	NA	TGCGCCAGCAGCCTGAGGTGGGGATCCTTAGCTTCGGCAAGGGGGGATGAGCAGTTCTTC	CASSLRWGSLASARGDEQFF
NA	TRBJ2-5	TRBV29-1	TRBD1	TGCAGCGTGGGACAGGGAGAGACCCAGTACTTC	CSVGQGETQYF
NA	TRBJ1-4	TRBV27	NA	TGTGCCAGCAGTTCCGGGGGGTATAATGAAAAACTGTTTTTT	CASSSGGYNEKLFF
NA	TRBJ2-7	TRBV7-2	NA	TGTGCCAGCAGCTCAAGTAGAGCCTACGAGCAGTACTTC	CASSSSRAYEQYF
NA	TRBJ1-1	TRBV11-2	NA	TGTGCCAGCAAGGCGGAAGCTTTCTTT	CASKAEAFF
NA	TRBJ2-3	TRBV11-3	TRBD1	TGTGCCAGCAGCCCGCGACAGGGTTCAGATACGCAGTATTTT	CASSPRQGSDTQYF
once	TRBJ1-3	TRBV5-6	NA	TGTGCCAGCAGCTTGGGATCTCTCTCTGGAAACACCATATATTTT	CASSLGSLSGNTIYF
NA	TRBJ2-7	TRBV5-6	NA	TGTGCCAGCAGCTTGGGACAGGCGACTTACGAGCAGTACTTC	CASSLGQATYEQYF
NA	TRBJ2-5	TRBV5-1	NA	TGCGCCAGCAACGCCCTGGGGGGACTCGGTCGATTGGAGACCCAGTACTTC	CASNALGGLGRLETQYF
NA	TRBJ2-1	TRBV7-9	TRBD2	TGTGCCAGCAGCCCTAAGCGCCGTATAGCGGGAGGGTACAATGAGCAGTTCTTC	CASSPKRRIAGGYNEQFF
NA	TRBJ1-1	TRBV5-4	NA	TGTGCCAGCAGCTTGTCTACGGGGGGGAACACTGAAGCTTTCTTT	CASSLSTGGNTEAFF
NA	TRBJ1-1	TRBV30	NA	TGTGCTTGGAGCCGCAACACTGAAGCTTTCTTT	CAWSRNTEAFF
NA	TRBJ2-1	TRBV5-1	NA	TGCGCCAGCAGTTACACCGGGTTAGAGCAGTTCTTC	CASSYTGLEQFF